Included here is one TCR beta chain sequence, with context. Its antigen is as yet unknown. The data are from a study of T-cell memory formation after mild COVID-19. General study results and limits: Clonal second-wave expansions that peaked on day 37 had unconfirmed SARS-CoV-2 specificity. Contracting clones localized mainly to CM and EM when CD4+ and mainly to EMRA when CD8+. The study detected some responding clones in pre-infection memory, suggesting cross-reactive memory joined.

TCRdb re-derived calls from the 5' RACE reads in MiXCR, one entry per CDR3 protein. Of approximately 560,000 distinct CDR3 sequences in the sample, 15% to 20% are singletons; the top ten hold roughly 8.2%. V was trimmed by 11 bases and J by 7 bases, leaving 17 bases between them. The CDR3 loop spans 13 amino acids. Germline V CDR1 and CDR2: MNHEY, SMNVEV (reference sequence). Material: PBMCs or a T cell subset sorted from them (not recorded which). V is TRBV27 and J is TRBJ2-2; D not resolved. The origin of this receptor is an adult woman who had mild COVID-19 (a few samples of this study predate the infection). Cell type and time point are not known. CDR3 loop: CAAQSLFGGELFF. The CDR3 DNA follows: TGTGCCGCTCAGAGCCTCTTTGGCGGGGAGCTGTTTTTT.